These T cell receptor beta chains were read from a single sample in a study of shared clonotypes between healthy human individuals. Assay: immunoSEQ multiplex PCR; the TCRdb copy retains only in-frame clones and omits some. The sample contains a few million clones, approximately 93% of which appear only once. Sequencing was carried out using naive CD4+ T cells from PBMCs. These receptors were collected from a man younger than 35 in good health. Some clones in this sample may be carry-over from other donors' samples. Each CDR3 is given with its conserved first and last residue. D genes are given only for firm matches. Rows may omit the clone size; those that give it use once, few, many or a size class.

NA	NA	TRBJ2-1	TRBV5-6	CASSPVLAAYNEQFF	TGTGCCAGCAGCCCAGTTTTGGCGGCCTACAATGAGCAGTTCTTC
TRBD2	NA	TRBJ2-7	TRBV7-9	CASSLDGLAGEQYF	TGTGCCAGCAGTTTGGACGGACTAGCTGGCGAGCAGTACTTC
TRBD2	NA	TRBJ2-7	TRBV30	CAWSGLAGEQYF	TGTGCCTGGAGTGGTTTAGCGGGCGAGCAGTACTTC
TRBD2	NA	TRBJ2-4	TRBV7-2	CASSLLSSGSPLAKNIQYF	TGTGCCAGCAGCTTACTTTCTAGCGGGAGCCCGCTAGCCAAAAACATTCAGTACTTC
NA	NA	TRBJ1-4	TRBV5-1	CASSPTGTANEKLFF	TGCGCCAGCAGCCCCACAGGGACGGCTAATGAAAAACTGTTTTTT
NA	NA	TRBJ2-1	TRBV9	CASSVDPGIGYNEQFF	TGTGCCAGCAGCGTAGATCCGGGAATCGGCTACAATGAGCAGTTCTTC
NA	NA	TRBJ2-4	TRBV21-1	CASMYRMGDIQYF	TGTGCCAGCATGTACAGAATGGGGGACATTCAGTACTTC
NA	once	TRBJ2-2	TRBV7-2	CASSFRISNTGELFF	TGTGCCAGCAGCTTCCGAATTTCGAACACCGGGGAGCTGTTTTTT
NA	NA	TRBJ1-3	TRBV5-1	CASSLDTSGNTIYF	TGCGCCAGCAGCTTGGACACTTCTGGAAACACCATATATTTT
NA	NA	TRBJ2-1	TRBV7-3	CASSAAFSSYNEQFF	TGTGCCAGCAGCGCGGCCTTTTCCTCCTACAATGAGCAGTTCTTC
NA	NA	TRBJ2-4	TRBV19	CASIHKGGPNKNIQYF	TGTGCCAGTATCCATAAGGGGGGCCCCAATAAAAACATTCAGTACTTC
TRBD1	NA	TRBJ2-7	TRBV9	CASSGPGQGFNEQYF	TGTGCCAGCAGCGGACCGGGACAGGGGTTTAACGAGCAGTACTTC
NA	NA	TRBJ1-2	TRBV4-1	CASLMIGTAPYGYTF	TGCGCCAGCCTCATGATCGGGACGGCCCCCTATGGCTACACCTTC
NA	NA	TRBJ2-5	TRBV19	CASSTRHRTQETQYF	TGTGCCAGTAGTACCCGACATCGGACCCAAGAGACCCAGTACTTC
TRBD1	NA	TRBJ2-7	TRBV6-5	CASSYRGLSDEQYF	TGTGCCAGCAGTTACAGGGGGCTGAGCGACGAGCAGTACTTC
TRBD2	NA	TRBJ2-1	TRBV5-1	CASSSRQGGNEQFF	TGCGCCAGCAGCTCGAGGCAGGGAGGGAATGAGCAGTTCTTC
TRBD1	NA	TRBJ1-4	TRBV5-4	CASSLALVGTGGEKLFF	TGTGCCAGCAGCTTGGCCCTGGTAGGGACAGGGGGTGAAAAACTGTTTTTT
NA	NA	TRBJ1-5	TRBV10-3	CAISEGRPGGNQPQHF	TGTGCCATCAGTGAAGGGCGGCCAGGGGGCAATCAGCCCCAGCATTTT
NA	NA	TRBJ1-3	TRBV5-1	CASSLVQGNGYSGNTIYF	TGCGCCAGCAGCTTGGTACAGGGAAACGGTTACTCTGGAAACACCATATATTTT
TRBD2	NA	TRBJ2-1	TRBV7-9	CASRETSTVHNEQFF	TGTGCCAGCAGGGAGACTAGCACGGTCCACAATGAGCAGTTCTTC
NA	NA	TRBJ1-2	TRBV10-3	CAIRPPQGQGYTF	TGTGCCATCAGGCCCCCCCAGGGACAAGGCTACACCTTC
TRBD2	NA	TRBJ2-7	TRBV19	CASSRLAVPHEQYF	TGTGCCAGTAGTAGACTAGCGGTCCCCCACGAGCAGTACTTC
NA	NA	TRBJ1-1	TRBV6-5	CASSYSGPRAAEAFF	TGTGCCAGCAGTTACTCCGGGCCTCGCGCCGCTGAAGCTTTCTTT
NA	NA	TRBJ1-1	TRBV15	CATSRDPAMNTEAFF	TGTGCCACCAGCAGAGACCCCGCCATGAACACTGAAGCTTTCTTT
NA	NA	TRBJ2-1	TRBV11-2	CASSLGYQRANSYNEQFF	TGTGCCAGCAGCTTAGGTTACCAGCGGGCAAACTCCTACAATGAGCAGTTCTTC
NA	NA	TRBJ1-5	TRBV6-5	CASSYSRRDQPQHF	TGTGCCAGCAGTTACTCGAGGAGGGATCAGCCCCAGCATTTT
TRBD2	NA	TRBJ2-2	TRBV5-8	CASSLAGGAENTGELFF	TGTGCCAGCAGCTTGGCCGGGGGGGCGGAGAACACCGGGGAGCTGTTTTTT
NA	NA	TRBJ2-7	TRBV5-1	CASSWGDYEQYF	TGCGCCAGCAGCTGGGGGGATTACGAGCAGTACTTC
NA	NA	TRBJ2-7	TRBV6-5	CASRKSGFYEQYF	TGTGCCAGCAGAAAGTCAGGGTTTTACGAGCAGTACTTC
TRBD2	NA	TRBJ2-7	TRBV28	CASSYPGLVISEQYF	TGTGCCAGCAGTTATCCGGGACTAGTTATCAGCGAGCAGTACTTC
NA	NA	TRBJ1-1	TRBV5-1	CASTLGGSTEAFF	TGCGCCAGCACCTTGGGGGGTAGCACTGAAGCTTTCTTT
NA	NA	TRBJ2-7	TRBV5-1	CASSSDLYSYEQYF	TGCGCCAGCAGTTCCGACCTATACTCCTACGAGCAGTACTTC
TRBD1	NA	TRBJ1-1	TRBV2	CASSDTGGVGTEAFF	TGTGCCAGCAGTGATACAGGGGGGGTGGGCACTGAAGCTTTCTTT
TRBD1	NA	TRBJ1-2	TRBV4-3	CASSLRTGGNGYTF	TGCGCCAGCAGCCTCCGGACAGGGGGCAATGGCTACACCTTC
NA	NA	TRBJ2-1	TRBV18	CASSPTGGDNEQFF	TGTGCCAGCTCACCGACAGGAGGGGACAATGAGCAGTTCTTC
TRBD2	NA	TRBJ2-7	TRBV28	CGSSGRWWTYEQYF	TGTGGGTCTAGCGGCCGTTGGTGGACCTACGAGCAGTACTTC
TRBD1	NA	TRBJ1-2	TRBV6-5	CASRRDRARYGYTF	TGTGCCAGCCGCCGGGACAGGGCTCGATATGGCTACACCTTC
NA	NA	TRBJ1-1	TRBV6-1	CASRLDRGWPFF	TGTGCCAGCAGGCTAGATCGGGGGTGGCCTTTCTTT
NA	NA	TRBJ2-5	TRBV18	CASSAVGVQETQYF	TGTGCCAGCTCAGCTGTGGGGGTCCAAGAGACCCAGTACTTC
TRBD1	NA	TRBJ1-1	TRBV29-1	CSVTPGTVNTEAFF	TGCAGCGTGACCCCGGGGACAGTGAACACTGAAGCTTTCTTT
NA	NA	TRBJ1-1	TRBV5-4	CASSLIGRANTEAFF	TGTGCCAGCAGCTTGATCGGGCGGGCGAACACTGAAGCTTTCTTT
TRBD1	NA	TRBJ2-7	TRBV18	CASSPTGTGLTYEQYF	TGTGCCAGCTCACCGACCGGGACAGGGTTAACATACGAGCAGTACTTC
NA	NA	TRBJ1-1	TRBV9	CASSGQGTTEAFF	TGTGCCAGCAGCGGTCAGGGGACCACTGAAGCTTTCTTT
TRBD1	NA	TRBJ1-5	TRBV19	CASGGGRNQPQHF	TGTGCCTCAGGGGGGGGGCGCAATCAGCCCCAGCATTTT
TRBD1	NA	TRBJ2-3	TRBV30	CAWSLRQGRDTQYF	TGTGCCTGGAGTCTCCGACAGGGGAGAGATACGCAGTATTTT
NA	NA	TRBJ2-3	TRBV7-9	CASSWGTGVRAQYF	TGTGCCAGCAGCTGGGGAACGGGAGTCCGGGCGCAGTATTTT
TRBD1	NA	TRBJ1-1	TRBV2	CASSGETGVVTEAFF	TGTGCCAGCAGTGGCGAGACAGGGGTGGTCACTGAAGCTTTCTTT
NA	NA	TRBJ2-7	TRBV19	CASRDRGADYEQYF	TGTGCCAGTAGAGATAGGGGGGCGGACTACGAGCAGTACTTC
NA	NA	TRBJ2-3	TRBV7-2	CASSPGGRSTDTQYF	TGTGCCAGCAGCCCCGGAGGGAGGAGCACAGATACGCAGTATTTT
NA	NA	TRBJ2-1	TRBV7-3	CASSLARDNEQFF	TGTGCCAGCAGCTTAGCCCGCGACAATGAGCAGTTCTTC
NA	NA	TRBJ2-3	TRBV6-5	CASSYSSLAITDTQYF	TGTGCCAGCAGTTACTCGAGCCTAGCAATCACAGATACGCAGTATTTT
NA	NA	TRBJ2-1	TRBV5-1	CASSLGLSSYNEQFF	TGCGCCAGCAGCTTGGGTCTAAGCTCCTACAATGAGCAGTTCTTC
NA	NA	TRBJ2-5	TRBV12-5	CASGFSSGETQYF	TGTGCTAGTGGTTTCTCCTCGGGGGAGACCCAGTACTTC
NA	once	TRBJ2-1	TRBV9	CASSPSGGKGYNEQFF	TGTGCCAGCAGCCCCTCTGGGGGTAAGGGGTACAATGAGCAGTTCTTC
NA	NA	TRBJ1-5	TRBV6-1	CASSVGGWGQPQHF	TGTGCCAGCAGTGTAGGAGGGTGGGGTCAGCCCCAGCATTTT